A selection of T cell receptor beta chains follows, all from one sample in a study of shared clonotypes between healthy human individuals. The protocol was immunoSEQ multiplex PCR, while the TCRdb copy is restricted to in-frame clones and leaves out a portion. The sample lists about 1,900,000 clones, around 96% occurring once. The sample was naive CD8+ T cells sorted from blood. These receptors were taken from a man between 18 and 35 years old in good health. The CDR3 runs from the conserved cysteine through the conserved F or W. A D gene is named only where the DNA matches it firmly. Expanded clones are given a class, and other clones once, few, many or no size at all.

TRBV11-2,TRBJ1-2,once,NA,CASSLSSPGATGYGYTF,TGTGCCAGCAGCTTATCCTCCCCGGGGGCAACTGGCTATGGCTACACCTTC
TRBV27,TRBJ1-5,once,NA,CASRQVGPGANQPQHF,TGTGCCAGCAGGCAGGTGGGGCCAGGGGCCAATCAGCCCCAGCATTTT
TRBV2,TRBJ2-7,NA,NA,CASSSPGDYEQYF,TGTGCCAGCAGTTCTCCGGGGGACTACGAGCAGTACTTC
TRBV13,TRBJ2-1,NA,TRBD2,CASSPSGSTYNEQFF,TGTGCCAGCAGCCCCAGCGGGAGTACCTACAATGAGCAGTTCTTC
TRBV2,TRBJ2-7,NA,TRBD1,CATIIRDRVSYEQYF,TGTGCCACAATCATCCGGGACAGGGTCTCCTACGAGCAGTACTTC
TRBV6-5,TRBJ1-2,NA,NA,CASSYGQGLGYGYTF,TGTGCCAGCAGTTACGGCCAGGGCCTGGGCTATGGCTACACCTTC
TRBV4-1,TRBJ2-1,once,NA,CASSQEVDWEQFF,TGCGCCAGCAGCCAAGAGGTAGATTGGGAGCAGTTCTTC
TRBV29-1,TRBJ1-3,NA,NA,CSVVYSYSGNTIYF,TGCAGCGTTGTGTACTCTTACTCTGGAAACACCATATATTTT
TRBV19,TRBJ1-5,NA,NA,CASKVGGGDQPQHF,TGTGCCAGTAAAGTCGGGGGCGGGGATCAGCCCCAGCATTTT
TRBV5-6,TRBJ2-1,NA,NA,CASSFSSDFGEQFF,TGTGCCAGCAGCTTCTCCTCGGACTTCGGGGAGCAGTTCTTC
TRBV4-3,TRBJ2-1,once,TRBD2,CASSQDPAGGPLDEQFF,TGCGCCAGCAGCCAAGACCCAGCGGGAGGGCCGCTCGATGAGCAGTTCTTC
TRBV7-2,TRBJ2-1,NA,TRBD2,CASSHLLWREAYNEQFF,TGTGCCAGCAGCCACTTACTCTGGCGGGAGGCCTACAATGAGCAGTTCTTC
TRBV11-2,TRBJ1-1,NA,NA,CASGNNGGGPEAFF,TGTGCCAGCGGGAATAACGGGGGGGGCCCTGAAGCTTTCTTT
TRBV14,TRBJ1-1,NA,NA,CASSPLPSMNTEAFF,TGTGCCAGCAGCCCGCTGCCGTCCATGAACACTGAAGCTTTCTTT
TRBV2,TRBJ2-3,NA,NA,CASSDEISSTDTQYF,TGTGCCAGCAGTGACGAGATATCTAGCACAGATACGCAGTATTTT
TRBV6-6,TRBJ2-7,NA,NA,CASSYSNLHEQYF,TGTGCCAGCAGTTACTCGAATCTTCACGAGCAGTACTTC
TRBV28,TRBJ2-5,NA,NA,CASSLMGHQETQYF,TGTGCCAGCAGTTTAATGGGCCATCAAGAGACCCAGTACTTC
TRBV7-9,TRBJ1-4,NA,NA,CASSSEHRSGSEKLFF,TGTGCCAGCAGCTCTGAACATAGGTCAGGGAGCGAAAAACTGTTTTTT
TRBV13,TRBJ2-7,NA,TRBD2,CASSLGTSVYEQYF,TGTGCCAGCAGCTTGGGCACTAGCGTCTACGAGCAGTACTTC
TRBV7-9,TRBJ2-1,NA,NA,CASSSGANNEQFF,TGTGCCAGCAGCTCGGGAGCAAACAATGAGCAGTTCTTC
TRBV5-6,TRBJ1-3,NA,TRBD1,CASSWTGGDTIYF,TGTGCCAGCAGCTGGACAGGGGGCGACACCATATATTTT
TRBV7-6,TRBJ2-1,few,NA,CASSLGFDEQFF,TGTGCCAGCAGCTTAGGATTTGATGAGCAGTTCTTC
TRBV30,TRBJ2-7,NA,NA,CAWRQGTYEQYF,TGTGCCTGGAGACAGGGAACCTACGAGCAGTACTTC
TRBV10-2,TRBJ2-1,NA,TRBD2,CASIPAGGNNEQFF,TGCGCCAGCATTCCAGCGGGAGGGAACAATGAGCAGTTCTTC
TRBV7-9,TRBJ2-3,NA,NA,CASSLQFPDTQYF,TGTGCCAGCAGCTTACAGTTTCCAGATACGCAGTATTTT
TRBV7-9,TRBJ2-7,NA,NA,CASNPGHSYEQYF,TGTGCCAGCAACCCGGGACACTCCTACGAGCAGTACTTC
TRBV5-1,TRBJ2-3,NA,NA,CASSPPTSQGTDTQYF,TGCGCCAGCAGCCCCCCAACTAGCCAAGGCACAGATACGCAGTATTTT
TRBV7-6,TRBJ1-6,NA,NA,CASSLALQGNSPLHF,TGTGCCAGCAGCTTAGCTCTACAGGGAAATTCACCCCTCCACTTT
TRBV5-4,TRBJ2-1,NA,NA,CASSWGAAEQFF,TGTGCCAGCAGCTGGGGGGCGGCGGAGCAGTTCTTC
TRBV7-9,TRBJ1-5,NA,NA,CASSLVSAGSDQPQHF,TGTGCCAGCAGCTTAGTTTCGGCAGGCTCGGATCAGCCCCAGCATTTT
TRBV6-1,TRBJ2-5,NA,TRBD2,CASSELSGLAVQETQYF,TGTGCCAGCAGTGAACTATCGGGACTAGCGGTTCAAGAGACCCAGTACTTC
TRBV4-3,TRBJ2-2,NA,NA,CASSQEWGAGGELFF,TGCGCCAGCAGCCAAGAGTGGGGGGCCGGCGGGGAGCTGTTTTTT
TRBV4-3,TRBJ2-5,NA,TRBD1,CASSPDRGGETQYF,TGCGCCAGCAGCCCTGACAGGGGGGGGGAGACCCAGTACTTC
TRBV4-1,TRBJ1-1,NA,NA,CASSQATVTETEAFF,TGCGCCAGCAGCCAGGCGACAGTTACTGAGACTGAAGCTTTCTTT
TRBV6-1,TRBJ2-1,NA,NA,CASSELIGPTYNEQFF,TGTGCCAGCAGTGAACTCATAGGCCCTACCTACAATGAGCAGTTCTTC
TRBV9,TRBJ2-7,NA,NA,CASSKGLPPTYEQYF,TGTGCCAGCAGCAAGGGCCTGCCCCCCACCTACGAGCAGTACTTC
TRBV7-8,TRBJ2-2,NA,NA,CASNLLETGELFF,TGTGCCAGCAACCTACTGGAGACCGGGGAGCTGTTTTTT
TRBV30,TRBJ2-7,NA,TRBD1,CAWSSGQDPYEQYF,TGTGCCTGGAGTTCGGGACAGGATCCCTACGAGCAGTACTTC
TRBV6-6,TRBJ2-3,NA,TRBD2,CASSTLATSITDTQYF,TGTGCCAGCAGCACACTAGCGACAAGTATCACAGATACGCAGTATTTT
TRBV5-4,TRBJ2-3,NA,TRBD1,CASSWGQGATADTQYF,TGTGCCAGCAGCTGGGGCCAGGGGGCAACGGCAGATACGCAGTATTTT
TRBV28,TRBJ1-5,NA,NA,CASSLWGAGDQPQHF,TGTGCCAGCAGTTTATGGGGGGCCGGTGATCAGCCCCAGCATTTT
TRBV25-1,TRBJ1-1,NA,TRBD1,CASSEQGTAFF,TGTGCCAGCAGCGAACAGGGGACAGCTTTCTTT
TRBV5-1,TRBJ2-3,NA,NA,CASSLASVITDTQYF,TGCGCCAGCAGCTTGGCCTCTGTGATCACAGATACGCAGTATTTT
TRBV4-1,TRBJ1-3,NA,NA,CASSPQNSGNTIYF,TGCGCCAGCAGCCCACAGAACTCTGGAAACACCATATATTTT
TRBV5-5,TRBJ1-1,NA,NA,CASSLVQFTEAFF,TGTGCCAGCAGCTTGGTCCAGTTCACTGAAGCTTTCTTT
TRBV5-4,TRBJ2-7,NA,NA,CASSLAFGEGEQYF,TGTGCCAGCAGCTTGGCCTTCGGAGAAGGGGAGCAGTACTTC
TRBV7-8,TRBJ2-7,NA,NA,CASSKYTGYEQYF,TGTGCCAGCAGCAAATACACAGGGTACGAGCAGTACTTC
TRBV5-6,TRBJ1-1,NA,NA,CASSLRNTEAFF,TGTGCCAGCAGCTTGAGGAACACTGAAGCTTTCTTT
TRBV6-5,TRBJ2-7,NA,NA,CASSYPGSYEQYF,TGTGCCAGCAGTTACCCGGGGTCCTACGAGCAGTACTTC
TRBV9,TRBJ2-7,NA,NA,CASSVGGGPPYEQYF,TGTGCCAGCAGCGTAGGGGGGGGGCCCCCCTACGAGCAGTACTTC
TRBV30,TRBJ1-3,NA,TRBD1,CAWSAGTGGFGNTIYF,TGTGCCTGGAGTGCGGGCACAGGGGGCTTTGGAAACACCATATATTTT